This T cell receptor (beta chain) was captured in a study of cytomegalovirus exposure and HLA in healthy donors. The PCR employed 60 Vbeta primers together with 13 Jbeta primers. Clones were sequenced by immunoSEQ multiplex PCR, and TCRdb holds only the in-frame ones, with some missing. The profile covers about 120,000 clones, with about 8.6% appearing a single time and 6% taken by the ten largest. The CDR3 is 14 residues long. The germline gives CDR1 SGHNT, CDR2 YYREEE (reference sequence). V was trimmed by 0 bases and J by 2 bases, leaving 8 bases between them. The sequence came from a woman in her thirties or forties in good health and CMV-seropositive. This chain uses TRBV5-4 with TRBJ2-5; D ambiguous. Sequenced sample: PBMCs. The CDR3 loop reads CASSLGSLQETQYF. CDR3 DNA sequence: TGTGCCAGCAGCTTGGGTTCCTTACAAGAGACCCAGTACTTC.